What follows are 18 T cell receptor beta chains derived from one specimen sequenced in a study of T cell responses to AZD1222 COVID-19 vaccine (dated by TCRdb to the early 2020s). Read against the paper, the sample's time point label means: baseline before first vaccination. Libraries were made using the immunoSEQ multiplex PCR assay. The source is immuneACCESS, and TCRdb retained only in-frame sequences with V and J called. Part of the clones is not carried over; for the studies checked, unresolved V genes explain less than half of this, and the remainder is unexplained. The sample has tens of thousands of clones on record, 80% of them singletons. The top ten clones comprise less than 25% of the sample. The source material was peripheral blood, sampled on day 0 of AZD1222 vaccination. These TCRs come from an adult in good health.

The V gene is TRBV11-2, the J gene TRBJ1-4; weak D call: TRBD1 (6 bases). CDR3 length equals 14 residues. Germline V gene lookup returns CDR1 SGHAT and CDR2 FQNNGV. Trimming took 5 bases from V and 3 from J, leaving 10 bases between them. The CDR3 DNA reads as TGTGCCAGCAGCCGACAGGTGGCTAATGAAAAACTGTTTTTT. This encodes CASSRQVANEKLFF. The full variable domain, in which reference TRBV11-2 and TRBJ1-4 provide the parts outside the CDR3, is EAGVAQSPRYKIIEKRQSVAFWCNPISGHATLYWYQQILGQGPKLLIQFQNNGVVDDSQLPKDRFSAERLKGVDSTLKIQPAKLEDSAVYLCASSRQVANEKLFFGSGTQLSVL.

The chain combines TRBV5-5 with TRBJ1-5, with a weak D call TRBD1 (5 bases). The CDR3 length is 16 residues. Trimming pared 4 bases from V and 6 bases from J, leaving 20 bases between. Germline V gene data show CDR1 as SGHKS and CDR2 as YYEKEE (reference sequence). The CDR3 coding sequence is TGTGCCAGCAGCGTCGACCTTCAGGGAGGGAGTCAGCCCCAGCATTTT. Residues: CASSVDLQGGSQPQHF. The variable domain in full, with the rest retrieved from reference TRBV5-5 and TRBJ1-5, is DAGVTQSPTHLIKTRGQQVTLRCSPISGHKSVSWYQQVLGQGPQFIFQYYEKEERGRGNFPDRFSARQFPNYSSELNVNALLLGDSALYLCASSVDLQGGSQPQHFGDGTRLSIL.

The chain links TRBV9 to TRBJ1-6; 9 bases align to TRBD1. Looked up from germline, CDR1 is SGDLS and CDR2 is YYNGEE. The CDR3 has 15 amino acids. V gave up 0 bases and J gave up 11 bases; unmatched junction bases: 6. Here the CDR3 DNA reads TGTGCCAGCAGCGTAGAGGAGACAGGGGGGACACCCCTCCACTTT. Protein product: CASSVEETGGTPLHF.

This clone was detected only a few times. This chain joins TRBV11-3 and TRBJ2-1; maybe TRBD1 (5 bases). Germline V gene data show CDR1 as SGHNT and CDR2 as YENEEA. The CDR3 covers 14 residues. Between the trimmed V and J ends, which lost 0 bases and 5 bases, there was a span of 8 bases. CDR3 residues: CASSLEGRNNEQFF. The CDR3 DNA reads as TGTGCCAGCAGCTTAGAGGGGCGTAACAATGAGCAGTTCTTC.

CDR3 in amino acids: CASSDGTGGPYEQYF. DNA for the CDR3: TGCGCCAGCAGTGACGGGACAGGGGGCCCCTACGAGCAGTACTTC. V is TRBV10-2 and J is TRBJ2-7, with TRBD1 identical over 12 bases. The CDR3 loop spans 15 amino acids. Looked up from germline, CDR1 is WSHSY and CDR2 is SAAADI. V shed 3 bases, J shed 2 bases, and the junction held 2 bases outside the gene matches.

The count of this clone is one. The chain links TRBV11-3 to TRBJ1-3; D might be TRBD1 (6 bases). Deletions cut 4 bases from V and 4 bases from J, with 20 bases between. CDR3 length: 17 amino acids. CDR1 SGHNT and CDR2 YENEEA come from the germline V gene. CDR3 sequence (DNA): TGTGCCAGCAGCTCAGATTGGGGGCAAGAAAACGGAAACACCATATATTTT. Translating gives CASSSDWGQENGNTIYF.

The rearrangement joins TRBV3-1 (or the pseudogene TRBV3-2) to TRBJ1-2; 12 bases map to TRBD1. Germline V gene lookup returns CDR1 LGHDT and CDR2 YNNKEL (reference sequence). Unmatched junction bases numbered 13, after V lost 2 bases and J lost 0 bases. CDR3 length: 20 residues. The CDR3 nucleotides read TGTGCCAGCAGCCAAATTCCCGGGACAGGGGGCTCGAATACTAACTATGGCTACACCTTC. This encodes CASSQIPGTGGSNTNYGYTF.

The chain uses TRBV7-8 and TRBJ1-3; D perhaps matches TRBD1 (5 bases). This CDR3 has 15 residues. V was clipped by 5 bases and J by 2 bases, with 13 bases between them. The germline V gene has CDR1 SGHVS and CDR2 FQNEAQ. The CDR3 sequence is CASSPGWGAGNTIYF. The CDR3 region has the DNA TGTGCCAGCAGCCCGGGTTGGGGCGCTGGAAACACCATATATTTT.

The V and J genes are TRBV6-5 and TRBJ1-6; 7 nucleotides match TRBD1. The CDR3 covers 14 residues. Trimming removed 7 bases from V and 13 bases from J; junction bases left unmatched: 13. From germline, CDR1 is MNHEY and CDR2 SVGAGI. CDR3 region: CASKSGQPVYPLHF. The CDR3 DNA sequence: TGTGCCAGCAAATCGGGACAGCCAGTTTATCCCCTCCACTTT.

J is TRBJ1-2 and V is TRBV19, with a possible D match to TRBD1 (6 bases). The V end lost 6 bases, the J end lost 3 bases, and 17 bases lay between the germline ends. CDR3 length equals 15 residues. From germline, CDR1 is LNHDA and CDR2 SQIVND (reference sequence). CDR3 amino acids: CASSKTGGADYGYTF. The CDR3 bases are TGTGCCAGTAGCAAAACGGGGGGCGCAGACTATGGCTACACCTTC. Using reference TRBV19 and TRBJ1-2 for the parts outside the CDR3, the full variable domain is DGGITQSPKYLFRKEGQNVTLSCEQNLNHDAMYWYRQDPGQGLRLIYYSQIVNDFQKGDIAEGYSVSREKKESFPLTVTSAQKNPTAFYLCASSKTGGADYGYTFGSGTRLTVV.

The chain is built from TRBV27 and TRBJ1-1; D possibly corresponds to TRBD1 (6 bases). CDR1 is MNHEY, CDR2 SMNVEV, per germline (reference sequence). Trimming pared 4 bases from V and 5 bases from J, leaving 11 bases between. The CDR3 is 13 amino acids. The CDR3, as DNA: TGTGCCAGCAGTTCACTAGGGGGTACTGAAGCTTTCTTT. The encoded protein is CASSSLGGTEAFF.

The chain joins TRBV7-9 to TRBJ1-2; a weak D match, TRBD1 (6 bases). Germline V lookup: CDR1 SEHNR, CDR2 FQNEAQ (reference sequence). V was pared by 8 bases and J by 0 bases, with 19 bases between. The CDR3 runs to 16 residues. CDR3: CASEASLGTTNYGYTF. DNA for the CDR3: TGTGCCAGCGAAGCGTCTTTGGGGACAACTAACTATGGCTACACCTTC.

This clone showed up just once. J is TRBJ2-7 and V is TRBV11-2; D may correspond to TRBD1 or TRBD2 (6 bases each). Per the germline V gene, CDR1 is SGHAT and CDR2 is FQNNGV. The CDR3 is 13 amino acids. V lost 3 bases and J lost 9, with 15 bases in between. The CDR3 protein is CASSFGGIGGQYF. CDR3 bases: TGTGCCAGCAGCTTCGGCGGGATAGGGGGGCAGTACTTC. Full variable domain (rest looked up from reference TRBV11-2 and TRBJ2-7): EAGVAQSPRYKIIEKRQSVAFWCNPISGHATLYWYQQILGQGPKLLIQFQNNGVVDDSQLPKDRFSAERLKGVDSTLKIQPAKLEDSAVYLCASSFGGIGGQYFGPGTRLTVT.

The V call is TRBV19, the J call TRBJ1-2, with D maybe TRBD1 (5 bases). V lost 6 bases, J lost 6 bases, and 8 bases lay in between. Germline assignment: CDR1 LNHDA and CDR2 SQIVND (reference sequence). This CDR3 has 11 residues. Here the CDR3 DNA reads TGTGCCAGTAGCCAGGGACATGGCTACACCTTC. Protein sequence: CASSQGHGYTF.

CDR3 sequence: CSLSWGGSTDTQYF. In DNA, the CDR3 is TGCAGCCTTTCGTGGGGGGGTAGCACAGATACGCAGTATTTT. The chain combines TRBV29-1 with TRBJ2-3, with 7 bases matching TRBD2. The CDR3 runs to 14 residues. J lost 0 bases, V lost 8 bases, and 8 bases had no gene match. CDR1 SQVTM and CDR2 ANQGSEA come from the germline V gene.

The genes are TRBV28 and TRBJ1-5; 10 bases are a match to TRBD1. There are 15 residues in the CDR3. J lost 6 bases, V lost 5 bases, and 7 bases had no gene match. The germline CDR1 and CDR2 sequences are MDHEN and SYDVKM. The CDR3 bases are TGTGCCAGCAGTAGGTCCGGGACAGGGGTTCAGCCCCAGCATTTT. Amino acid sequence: CASSRSGTGVQPQHF.

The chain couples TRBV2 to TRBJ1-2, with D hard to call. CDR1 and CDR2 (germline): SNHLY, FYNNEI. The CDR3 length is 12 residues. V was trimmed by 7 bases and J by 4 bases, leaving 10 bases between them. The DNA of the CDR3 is TGTGCCAGCACGCTTGTCCCCTATGGCTACACCTTC. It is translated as CASTLVPYGYTF.

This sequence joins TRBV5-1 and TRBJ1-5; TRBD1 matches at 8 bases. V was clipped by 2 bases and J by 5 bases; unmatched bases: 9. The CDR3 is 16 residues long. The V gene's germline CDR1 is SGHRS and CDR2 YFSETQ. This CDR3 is CASSFGDRGPDQPQHF. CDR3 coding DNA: TGCGCCAGCAGCTTCGGTGACAGGGGACCCGATCAGCCCCAGCATTTT.